One and the same sample provided the 29 T cell receptor beta chains below, sequenced in a study of blood T cell repertoires in COVID-19. Method: immunoSEQ multiplex PCR; TCRdb's copy keeps in-frame clones and lacks some. The data hold 170,000 or so clones, with approximately 83% observed a single time. The sequenced material came from peripheral blood. The receptors shown here come from a human donor in a cohort sampled during active COVID-19.

The V and J genes are TRBV5-4 and TRBJ2-3; 8 nucleotides align to TRBD1. V shed 2 bases, J shed 6 bases, and the junction held 2 bases outside the gene matches. The CDR3 extends over 13 amino acids. Per the germline V gene, CDR1 is SGHNT and CDR2 is YYREEE (reference sequence). The CDR3 spells CASSFRQGDTQYF. The CDR3 DNA follows: TGTGCCAGCAGCTTTCGACAGGGGGATACGCAGTATTTT.

The chain is built from TRBV7-9 and TRBJ2-5; 11 positions agree with TRBD2. Germline V gene data show CDR1 as SEHNR and CDR2 as FQNEAQ (reference sequence). The V segment lost 2 bases and the J segment 1 base; nucleotides outside the gene matches: 6. This CDR3 contains 17 residues. The CDR3 sequence: CASSLLSSGGTQETQYF. CDR3 coding DNA: TGTGCCAGCAGCTTACTCTCTAGCGGGGGGACCCAAGAGACCCAGTACTTC.

The chain recombines TRBV7-2 with TRBJ2-7, with 11 positions matching TRBD1. The CDR3 spans 15 residues. V shed 3 bases and J 4 bases; nucleotides not matched to a gene: 5. CDR1 and CDR2 (germline): SGHTA, FQGNSA. DNA for the CDR3: TGTGCCAGCAGCTTTTCCGGGACAGGGGGTTACGAGCAGTACTTC. Its translation: CASSFSGTGGYEQYF.

V usage is TRBV10-3 and J usage is TRBJ2-7; the D gene is possibly TRBD2 (6 bases). The germline V and J ends were trimmed by 6 bases and 7 bases, with 10 bases remaining between them. The CDR3 length is 11 residues. The germline V gene encodes CDR1 ENHRY and CDR2 SYGVKD. The CDR3, as DNA: TGTGCCATCAGGCAGGGAGGAGAGCAGTACTTC. Translated: CAIRQGGEQYF.

The rearrangement links TRBV5-1 to TRBJ2-7; 9 bases align to TRBD2. With V trimmed by 0 bases and J by 3 bases, 4 bases remained unmatched. Germline V gene lookup returns CDR1 SGHRS and CDR2 YFSETQ. This CDR3 has 15 residues. The CDR3 sequence: CASSLEAGGGYEQYF. The CDR3 DNA follows: TGCGCCAGCAGCTTGGAAGCGGGAGGTGGCTACGAGCAGTACTTC.

The CDR3 bases are TGTGCCAGCAGCCAAGGAACATTGACTATGAACACTGAAGCTTTCTTT. Translating it yields CASSQGTLTMNTEAFF. The J gene is TRBJ1-1, the V gene TRBV3-1 (or the pseudogene TRBV3-2), with D uncertain. From germline, CDR1 is LGHDT and CDR2 YNNKEL (reference sequence). This CDR3 region has 16 residues. V was cut by 1 base and J by 0 bases, with 12 bases left in between.

The V and J genes are TRBV5-4 and TRBJ2-7; 16 bases align to TRBD2. The V gene's germline CDR1 is SGHNT and CDR2 YYREEE (reference sequence). V was clipped by 4 bases and J by 2 bases; unmatched bases: 6. This CDR3 spans 17 amino acids. The CDR3 spells CASSRGLAGGDAYEQYF. CDR3 in DNA: TGTGCCAGCAGCCGGGGACTAGCGGGGGGGGACGCCTACGAGCAGTACTTC.

The chain couples TRBV27 to TRBJ1-2, with 7 positions matching TRBD1. Germline CDR1 is MNHEY and CDR2 is SMNVEV (reference sequence). The CDR3 is made up of 15 amino acids. V dropped 3 bases and J dropped 4; count of bases not matched to a gene: 8. The CDR3 coding sequence is TGTGCCAGCAGTTTCTGGGTAGGGGGCCCCTATGGCTACACCTTC. This gives the protein CASSFWVGGPYGYTF.

This clone was recorded a few times. The chain couples TRBV5-6 to TRBJ1-2; no firm D call. Between the trimmed V and J ends, which lost 4 bases and 2 bases, there was a span of 12 bases. This CDR3 spans 14 amino acids. CDR1 is SGHDT and CDR2 is YYEEEE in the germline V gene. The CDR3 here is CASSPLQPNYGYTF. As DNA, the CDR3 is TGTGCCAGCAGCCCTTTACAGCCCAACTATGGCTACACCTTC.

The chain uses TRBV7-6 and TRBJ2-1; 11 nucleotides align to TRBD2. Germline V CDR1 and CDR2: SGHVS, FNYEAQ. V lost 6 bases, J lost 1 base, and 11 bases stayed unmatched. This CDR3 has 18 amino acids. The CDR3 DNA reads TGTGCCAGCAGTGGTATAGCGGGAGGGCGGGGATCCTACAATGAGCAGTTCTTC. Protein: CASSGIAGGRGSYNEQFF.

This chain connects TRBV7-9 to TRBJ1-6, with D uncertain. CDR3 length: 15 residues. Trimming removed 1 base at V and 9 bases at J, with 13 bases between. The germline gives CDR1 SEHNR, CDR2 FQNEAQ (reference sequence). Written as DNA, the CDR3 is TGTGCCAGCAGCTTAGATGGCCCAAGTACTTCACCCCTCCACTTT. Its translation is CASSLDGPSTSPLHF.

This sequence joins TRBV6-6 and TRBJ1-1; D possibly corresponds to TRBD1 (6 bases). The CDR3 is 13 residues long. Germline CDR1 MNHNY, CDR2 SVGAGI (reference sequence). V lost 7 bases and J lost 3, with 12 bases in between. CDR3: CASKGGGDTEAFF. The CDR3 nucleotides are TGTGCCAGCAAAGGGGGTGGGGACACTGAAGCTTTCTTT.

V is TRBV5-4 and J is TRBJ1-3; D ambiguous. Between the trimmed V and J ends, which lost 0 bases and 2 bases, there was a span of 12 bases. The germline V gene has CDR1 SGHNT and CDR2 YYREEE (reference sequence). There are 16 residues in the CDR3. CDR3 bases: TGTGCCAGCAGCTTGGACCCTGGAGGAGCTGGAAACACCATATATTTT. It encodes CASSLDPGGAGNTIYF.

This rearrangement joins TRBV5-6 to TRBJ2-5; 7 bases match TRBD2. This CDR3 contains 15 residues. Trimming cost V 3 bases and J 3 bases; bases outside gene matches: 8. Germline CDR1 is SGHDT and CDR2 is YYEEEE. DNA for the CDR3: TGTGCCAGCAGCTGGAGGGAGGGAGGGAAAGAGACCCAGTACTTC. This sequence encodes CASSWREGGKETQYF.

In its sample, this clone was seen once. CDR3 loop: CASKRQGNYGYTF. The DNA for the CDR3 is TGTGCCAGCAAAAGACAGGGAAACTATGGCTACACCTTC. J is TRBJ1-2 and V is TRBV6-5; 7 nucleotides agree with TRBD1. Losses at the gene ends were 7 bases for V and 2 bases for J; bases not matched to a gene: 4. This CDR3 contains 13 residues. In germline, CDR1 is MNHEY, CDR2 SVGAGI.

V and J are TRBV27 and TRBJ2-5, with TRBD2 as a possible D gene (6 bases). Between the trimmed V and J ends, which lost 4 bases and 5 bases, there was a span of 11 bases. CDR3 size: 13 residues. Germline V gene sequence: CDR1 MNHEY, CDR2 SMNVEV (reference sequence). In DNA, the CDR3 is TGTGCCAGCAGTTACGGGACTCCTGAGACCCAGTACTTC. Translation gives CASSYGTPETQYF.

The chain uses TRBV7-2 and TRBJ1-1, with 7 bases aligning to TRBD1. Germline V gene lookup returns CDR1 SGHTA and CDR2 FQGNSA. This CDR3 comprises 15 residues. Trimming removed 5 bases from V and 0 bases from J; junction bases left unmatched: 6. CDR3 sequence (DNA): TGTGCCAGCAGCGTCTCGACAGGGATGAACACTGAAGCTTTCTTT. Translated: CASSVSTGMNTEAFF.

The chain is built from TRBV4-2 and TRBJ1-2, with D uncertain. The V gene lost 1 base and the J gene lost 0 bases, with 6 bases spanning the gap. The CDR3 length is 14 residues. Looked up from germline, CDR1 is LGHNA and CDR2 is YNFKEQ. The CDR3 DNA reads as TGTGCCAGCAGCCAAGCCTTTTCTAACTATGGCTACACCTTC. Translating it yields CASSQAFSNYGYTF.

The V call is TRBV2, the J call TRBJ2-1; TRBD2 matches at 10 bases. CDR3 length: 15 residues. Trimming took 6 bases from V and 4 from J; bases not matched to a gene: 6. CDR1 is SNHLY and CDR2 is FYNNEI in the germline V gene. Written as DNA, the CDR3 is TGTGCCAGCAGCCACGGGACTAGCGCATACAATGAGCAGTTCTTC. It encodes CASSHGTSAYNEQFF.

The J gene is TRBJ1-2, the V gene TRBV2; 9 nucleotides match TRBD1. Per germline, CDR1 SNHLY and CDR2 FYNNEI. V lost 5 bases, J lost 5 bases, and 6 bases stayed unmatched. The CDR3 contains 14 residues. The CDR3 sequence is CASSRSGTGYGYTF. CDR3 coding DNA: TGTGCCAGCAGTAGATCCGGGACAGGGTATGGCTACACCTTC. Variable domain in full (rest from reference TRBV2 and TRBJ1-2): EPEVTQTPSHQVTQMGQEVILRCVPISNHLYFYWYRQILGQKVEFLVSFYNNEISEKSEIFDDQFSVERPDGSNFTLKIRSTKLEDSAMYFCASSRSGTGYGYTFGSGTRLTVV.

The CDR3 sequence is CASRPSGGGYEQYF. Here the CDR3 DNA reads TGTGCCAGCCGCCCTAGCGGAGGGGGCTACGAGCAGTACTTC. The chain uses TRBV10-3 and TRBJ2-7; D is possibly TRBD2 (7 bases). This CDR3 has 14 amino acids. CDR1 and CDR2 from the germline V gene are ENHRY and SYGVKD. Deletions cut 10 bases from V and 3 bases from J, with 19 bases between.

The chain is built from TRBV3-1 (or the pseudogene TRBV3-2) and TRBJ1-2; 9 bases align to TRBD1. V gave up 4 bases and J gave up 5 bases; unmatched junction bases: 5. Germline V CDR1 and CDR2: LGHDT, YNNKEL (reference sequence). The CDR3 spans 14 residues. CDR3 in amino acids: CASSPLDRGYGYTF. The CDR3 DNA sequence: TGTGCCAGCAGCCCCTTGGACAGGGGTTATGGCTACACCTTC.

The chain is built from TRBV27 and TRBJ1-2; 7 nucleotides agree with TRBD1. Germline V gene data show CDR1 as MNHEY and CDR2 as SMNVEV (reference sequence). The CDR3 covers 15 residues. V dropped 3 bases and J dropped 0; count of bases not matched to a gene: 4. The CDR3 region has the DNA TGTGCCAGCAGTTTCCGGGACAGACCTAACTATGGCTACACCTTC. Amino acids: CASSFRDRPNYGYTF.

The chain recombines TRBV9 with TRBJ2-1, with 7 bases fitting TRBD2. V trimming: 1 base; J trimming: 6 bases; junction bases outside the gene matches: 4. CDR1 is SGDLS, CDR2 YYNGEE, per germline. This CDR3 spans 14 amino acids. CDR3 sequence (DNA): TGTGCCAGCAGCGTACGCGGGAGTAGCAATGAGCAGTTCTTC. Its translation: CASSVRGSSNEQFF.

This chain links TRBV19 with TRBJ2-7, with TRBD2 as a possible D gene (6 bases). The V gene's germline CDR1 is LNHDA and CDR2 SQIVND (reference sequence). The CDR3 is 15 amino acids. The V and J ends lost 1 base and 0 bases respectively, with 10 bases between them. Here the CDR3 reads CASSIGGKSSYEQYF. The CDR3 region has the DNA TGTGCCAGTAGTATAGGCGGGAAAAGCTCCTACGAGCAGTACTTC.

V and J are TRBV6-1 and TRBJ2-7; 11 positions agree with TRBD2. J gave up 4 bases and V 4 bases, and 9 bases lay outside the gene matches. Germline loops: CDR1 MNHNS, CDR2 SASEGT. The CDR3 length is 16 residues. CDR3 bases: TGTGCCAGCAGTGGGGCAACTAGCGGGAGTAGGTACGAGCAGTACTTC. This codes for CASSGATSGSRYEQYF.

The V gene is TRBV15, the J gene TRBJ1-4; D ambiguous. In germline, CDR1 is LNHNV, CDR2 YYDKDF (reference sequence). The CDR3 is made up of 13 amino acids. Trimming left V 1 base short and J 8 bases short, with 8 bases between. The CDR3 region has the DNA TGTGCCACCAGCAGAGTTACCAGGGAAAAACTGTTTTTT. Translated: CATSRVTREKLFF.

This rearrangement joins TRBV4-1 to TRBJ1-1, with D possibly being TRBD1 (5 bases). CDR3 length: 15 residues. The germline V and J ends were trimmed by 4 bases and 5 bases, with 17 bases remaining between them. Germline V gives CDR1 MGHRA, CDR2 YSYEKL. The CDR3 loop is CASSPTGGVWTEAFF. CDR3 coding DNA: TGCGCCAGCAGCCCCACAGGTGGGGTTTGGACTGAAGCTTTCTTT.

CDR3 coding DNA: TGTGCCACCAGCAGAGACCTTCTTGGGCAGGGAGGTTTCAATGAGCAGTTCTTC. Its protein product is CATSRDLLGQGGFNEQFF. The chain employs TRBV15 and TRBJ2-1, with a possible D match to TRBD2 (6 bases). The CDR3 length is 18 residues. Germline V gene sequence: CDR1 LNHNV, CDR2 YYDKDF (reference sequence). V shed 0 bases and J shed 6 bases, with 21 bases lying between them.